This TCR beta chain originates from a study of blood T cell repertoires in COVID-19. Trimming took 8 bases from V and 7 from J, leaving 26 bases between them. There are 17 residues in the CDR3. Germline V gives CDR1 KGHDR, CDR2 SFDVKD. The data were produced by immunoSEQ multiplex PCR, yet TCRdb's version contains in-frame clones alone and is incomplete. The table includes about 80,000 clones, roughly 80% detected once. Source material: peripheral blood. This sequence was found in a woman aged 70-85 years with acute or convalescent COVID-19. The gene calls are TRBV24-1 and TRBJ2-1, with D perhaps TRBD2 (6 bases). The CDR3 spells CATIGGAGSKTNNEQFF. The CDR3 DNA is TGTGCCACCATTGGAGGCGCGGGGAGTAAAACGAATAATGAGCAGTTCTTC.